This T cell receptor (beta chain) stems from a study of T cells in Graves' hyperthyroidism and ophthalmopathy. Trimming left V 5 bases short and J 7 bases short, with 14 bases between. Germline loops: CDR1 MNHNY, CDR2 SVGAGI (reference sequence). CDR3 length: 13 amino acids. Template material for amplifying TCR beta CDR3 regions consisted of RNA transcripts. TCR CDR3 regions were first amplified by RT-PCR with HTBI primers. TCRdb re-called the multiplex PCR reads through MiXCR, storing one row per CDR3 protein. This sample has more than 50,000 distinct CDR3 sequences, with 53% found just once. The sample holds many counts of this clonotype. Its antigen is undetermined. Study-level points and caveats: Ophthalmopathy stood apart from stable hyperthyroidism in a 13 V-J model.

The rearrangement links TRBV6-6 to TRBJ1-2; D remains ambiguous. The TCR comes from a woman between 55 and 75 years old with Graves' ophthalmopathy. Sequencing was carried out using blood. In DNA, the CDR3 is TGTGCCAGCAGTCCCGGGCCTGTGACTGGCTACACCTTC. Translating gives CASSPGPVTGYTF.